This TCR beta chain was captured by sequencing in a study of early T cells in non-severe SARS-CoV-2 infection (dated by TCRdb to the early 2020s). Background for the entire study: Bulk RNA from unsorted whole blood was used for TCR sequencing, so alpha and beta chains could not be paired.

After removal of 4 bases from V and 4 bases from J, the junction retains 10 bases not matched to a gene. CDR1 and CDR2 (SGHAT, FQNNGV) derive from the germline V gene. Taken from cysteine to phenylalanine, the CDR3 has 16 residues. Of all the DNA, just the CDR3 is kept, 48 bases in frame from base 1. Libraries were built with 5' RACE. TCRdb lists the instrument as NextSeq 500. In the TCR library protocol, unique molecular identifiers were attached to individual cDNA molecules to correct for PCR bias and sequencing error. Both TCR alpha and beta chains were sequenced, and tight co-correlation was observed between alpha and beta sequence abundances in each sample. In the source study's methods: Decombinator V4 was used to annotate the V gene, J gene and CDR3 of the TCR sequences. Expanded TCRs were defined as changing significantly between any two time points under a Poisson model with p below 0.0001. TCR abundances were normalised to the total number of TCRs sequenced per sample and expressed as counts per million. MAIT TCRs were defined by TRAV1-2 paired with TRAJ12, TRAJ20 or TRAJ33, and iNKT TCRs by TRAV10 paired with TRAJ18. A search of VDJdb, accessed on 1 November 2021, was run for TCRs annotated to CMV, EBV and SARS-CoV-2, with TCRs annotated for multiple antigens excluded. TCRdb reworked the public reads: Q25 trimming with fastp, MiXCR clone assembly, productive beta chains retained. Each CDR3 protein appears once, grouped with its most common genes and DNA. TCRdb, not the original authors, processed these V and J calls. A total of roughly 41,000 distinct CDR3 sequences appear in this sample, roughly 4.7% of them only once. 4.8% of the sample is in the top ten clones.

Set within a cohort of healthcare workers in London, UK, this nested case-control study involved weekly PCR testing of nasopharyngeal swabs along with blood sampling. Healthcare workers were recruited during the week of the UK lockdown, between 23 and 31 March 2020, and followed weekly for up to 16 weeks. For this clonotype: The antigen it binds to is not known. There are no base qualities to consult, and no much larger clone falls within one base.

General conclusions and limits of the study: VDJdb matching was skewed toward anti-spike CD8 responses, so virus-specific expansions were likely underestimated and private and CD4 specificities were missed.

This clonotype was obtained from an adult who was a healthcare worker with PCR-confirmed SARS-CoV-2 infection or an uninfected control (not recorded which). Recombination linked TRBV11-2 to TRBJ2-5; 9 bases in the middle match TRBD2. The specimen sequenced was whole blood. The CDR3 here reads CASSSTSGSGGETQYF. The DNA is TGTGCCAGCAGCTCTACTAGCGGGTCGGGCGGAGAGACCCAGTACTTC.